One and the same sample provided the 5 T cell receptor beta chains below, sequenced in a study of T cell changes during pregnancy in multiple sclerosis. Sequencing used immunoSEQ multiplex PCR; TCRdb keeps in-frame clones, though not all of them. The sample records 50,000 or so clones, around nine tenths being singletons. Sequenced material: CD4+ T cells from peripheral blood mononuclear cells, taken before pregnancy. The receptors originated from a female donor with multiple sclerosis, enrolled in a pregnancy study.

The rearrangement uses TRBV9 and TRBJ2-1, with a tentative D call TRBD1 (7 bases). Germline-derived CDR1 and CDR2 are SGDLS and YYNGEE. Trimming shortened V by 0 bases and J by 0 bases, and 13 bases separated the two germline ends. This CDR3 has 17 amino acids. This CDR3 is CASSVDPGGGSYNEQFF. In DNA, the CDR3 is TGTGCCAGCAGCGTAGACCCAGGGGGAGGCTCCTACAATGAGCAGTTCTTC.

The V call is TRBV28, the J call TRBJ1-5, with 10 bases that match TRBD1. This CDR3 is built from 16 residues. CDR1 is MDHEN and CDR2 is SYDVKM in the germline V gene. Trimming took 8 bases from V and 0 from J; bases not matched to a gene: 7. CDR3 protein: CASRDRGLYSNQPQHF. The CDR3 nucleotides read TGTGCCAGCCGGGACAGGGGCCTCTATAGCAATCAGCCCCAGCATTTT.

CDR3 in DNA: TGTGCCAGCAGCTTAGCAGGGCCGTCTATTCAGTATTTT. This encodes CASSLAGPSIQYF. The chain links TRBV11-3 to TRBJ2-3; maybe TRBD1 (5 bases). This CDR3 region has 13 residues. Per the germline V gene, CDR1 is SGHNT and CDR2 is YENEEA. The V and J ends lost 1 base and 12 bases respectively, with 14 bases between them. Complete variable domain (other parts from reference TRBV11-3 and TRBJ2-3): EAGVVQSPRYKIIEKKQPVAFWCNPISGHNTLYWYLQNLGQGPELLIRYENEEAVDDSQLPKDRFSAERLKGVDSTLKIQPAELGDSAVYLCASSLAGPSIQYFGPGTRLTVL.

In this sample, this clone turned up once. CDR3 in DNA: TGTGCCAGTAGTTCGATAACGCCCCTTACAGGGGTCGGCCTTAGCAATCAGCCCCAGCATTTT. Protein: CASSSITPLTGVGLSNQPQHF. The V and J genes are TRBV19 and TRBJ1-5; 7 nucleotides match TRBD1. This CDR3 is 21 amino acids long. The germline V gene has CDR1 LNHDA and CDR2 SQIVND (reference sequence). V dropped 5 bases and J dropped 0; count of bases not matched to a gene: 22.

This chain uses TRBV9 with TRBJ2-7, with D perhaps matching TRBD2 (6 bases). Germline CDR1 reads SGDLS; CDR2 reads YYNGEE. There are 15 residues in the CDR3. The V end lost 0 bases, the J end lost 3 bases, and 13 bases lay between the germline ends. CDR3 amino acids: CASSVAAGDLYEQYF. The CDR3 DNA follows: TGTGCCAGCAGCGTAGCAGCGGGCGACCTCTACGAGCAGTACTTC.